This note documents a single T cell receptor (beta chain) sequence. No antigen is known for it. This sample is part of a study of response to subunit inactivated influenza vaccine. Study outcomes and limitations: The authors suggested that few new T cells are recruited per seasonal influenza vaccination.

TCRdb used MiXCR to reprocess the RT-PCR reads, holding one entry per CDR3 protein. The sample has fewer than 750,000 distinct CDR3 sequences; around 13% are singletons. Trimming took 7 bases from V and 0 from J; bases not matched to a gene: 13. This CDR3 has 17 residues. The TCR was taken from a man aged 45-65 years who received an inactivated influenza vaccine. Material: PBMCs from blood, obtained 11 to 12 days after vaccination. J is TRBJ1-1 and V is TRBV23-1, with 8 bases that match TRBD1. TRBV23-1 is designated an ORF whose function remains uncertain. CDR3 nucleotide sequence: TGCGCCAGCACCGACGGGACAGGTACCTTCATGAACACTGAAGCTTTCTTT. It specifies CASTDGTGTFMNTEAFF.